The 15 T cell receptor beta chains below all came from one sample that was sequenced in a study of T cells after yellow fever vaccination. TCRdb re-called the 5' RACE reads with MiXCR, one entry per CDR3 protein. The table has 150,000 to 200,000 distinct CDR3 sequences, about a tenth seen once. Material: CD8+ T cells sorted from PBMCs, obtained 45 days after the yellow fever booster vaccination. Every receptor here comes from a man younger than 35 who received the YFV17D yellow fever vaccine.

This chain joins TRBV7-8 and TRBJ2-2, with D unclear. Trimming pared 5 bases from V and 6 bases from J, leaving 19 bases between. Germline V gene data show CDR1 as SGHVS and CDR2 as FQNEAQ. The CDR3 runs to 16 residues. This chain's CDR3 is CASSLDRSYQAGELFF. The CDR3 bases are TGTGCCAGCAGCCTAGACCGAAGTTATCAGGCCGGGGAGCTGTTTTTT.

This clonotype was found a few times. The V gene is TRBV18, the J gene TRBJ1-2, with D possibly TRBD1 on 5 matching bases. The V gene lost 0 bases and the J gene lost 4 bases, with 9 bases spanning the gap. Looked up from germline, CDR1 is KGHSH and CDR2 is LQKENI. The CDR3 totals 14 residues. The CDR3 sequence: CASSPPVRAYGYTF. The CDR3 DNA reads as TGTGCCAGCTCACCACCGGTCAGGGCCTATGGCTACACCTTC. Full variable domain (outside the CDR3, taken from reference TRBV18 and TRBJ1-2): NAGVMQNPRHLVRRRGQEARLRCSPMKGHSHVYWYRQLPEEGLKFMVYLQKENIIDESGMPKERFSAEFPKEGPSILRIQQVVRGDSAAYFCASSPPVRAYGYTFGSGTRLTVV.

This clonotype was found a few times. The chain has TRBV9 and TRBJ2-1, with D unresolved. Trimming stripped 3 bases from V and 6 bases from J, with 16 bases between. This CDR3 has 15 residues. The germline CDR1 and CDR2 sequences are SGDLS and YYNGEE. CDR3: CASSAAPIGFNEQFF. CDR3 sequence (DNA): TGTGCCAGCAGCGCGGCCCCCATCGGTTTCAATGAGCAGTTCTTC.

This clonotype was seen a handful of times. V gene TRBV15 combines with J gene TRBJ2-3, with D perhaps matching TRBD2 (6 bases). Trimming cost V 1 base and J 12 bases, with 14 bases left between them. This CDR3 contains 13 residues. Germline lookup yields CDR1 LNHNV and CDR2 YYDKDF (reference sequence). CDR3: CATSRGGGNAQYF. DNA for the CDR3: TGTGCCACCAGCAGAGGAGGCGGGAACGCACAGTATTTT.

The CDR3 DNA reads TGTGCCAGCAGCTTTTTTTCCCGGGACAACACAGATACGCAGTATTTT. It specifies CASSFFSRDNTDTQYF. V and J are TRBV7-6 and TRBJ2-3, with a possible D match to TRBD1 (6 bases). The V end lost 3 bases, the J end lost 2 bases, and 15 bases lay between the germline ends. The CDR3 length is 16 residues. CDR1 is SGHVS, CDR2 FNYEAQ, per germline.

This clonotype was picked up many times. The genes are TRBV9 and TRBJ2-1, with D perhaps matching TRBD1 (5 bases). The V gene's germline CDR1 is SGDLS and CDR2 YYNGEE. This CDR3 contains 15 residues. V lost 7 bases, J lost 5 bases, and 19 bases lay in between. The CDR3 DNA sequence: TGTGCCAGCGGATTAGGGGCCCGTTCCCACAATGAGCAGTTCTTC. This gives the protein CASGLGARSHNEQFF.

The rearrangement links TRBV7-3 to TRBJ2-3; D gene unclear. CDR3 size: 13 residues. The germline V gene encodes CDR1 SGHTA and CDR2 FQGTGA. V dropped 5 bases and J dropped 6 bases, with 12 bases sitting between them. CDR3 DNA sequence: TGTGCCAGCAGCCTTTTAGCCGCCGATACGCAGTATTTT. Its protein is CASSLLAADTQYF.

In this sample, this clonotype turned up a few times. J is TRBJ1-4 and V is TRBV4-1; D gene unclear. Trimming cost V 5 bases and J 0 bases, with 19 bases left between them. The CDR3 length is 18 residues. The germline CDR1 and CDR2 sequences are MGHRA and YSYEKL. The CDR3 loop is CASSARYGWDPTNEKLFF. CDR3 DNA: TGCGCCAGCAGCGCCAGGTACGGGTGGGATCCAACTAATGAAAAACTGTTTTTT.

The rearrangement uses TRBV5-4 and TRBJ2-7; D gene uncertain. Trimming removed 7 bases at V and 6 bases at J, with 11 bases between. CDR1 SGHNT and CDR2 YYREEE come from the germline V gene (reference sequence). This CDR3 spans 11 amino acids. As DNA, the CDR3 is TGTGCCAGCGGGTACGGTGGCGAGCAGTACTTC. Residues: CASGYGGEQYF.

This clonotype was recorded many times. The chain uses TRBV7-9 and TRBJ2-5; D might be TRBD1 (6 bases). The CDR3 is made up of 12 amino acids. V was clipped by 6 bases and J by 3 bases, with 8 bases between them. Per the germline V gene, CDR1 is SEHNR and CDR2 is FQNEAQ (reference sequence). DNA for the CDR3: TGTGCCAGCAGTTACAGGGAAGAGACCCAGTACTTC. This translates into CASSYREETQYF.

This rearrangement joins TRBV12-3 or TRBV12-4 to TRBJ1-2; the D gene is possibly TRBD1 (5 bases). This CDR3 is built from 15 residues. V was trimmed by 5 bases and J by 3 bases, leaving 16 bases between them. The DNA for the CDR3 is TGTGCCAGCAGTGCCTCGAGGGGACCGGACTATGGCTACACCTTC. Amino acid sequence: CASSASRGPDYGYTF.

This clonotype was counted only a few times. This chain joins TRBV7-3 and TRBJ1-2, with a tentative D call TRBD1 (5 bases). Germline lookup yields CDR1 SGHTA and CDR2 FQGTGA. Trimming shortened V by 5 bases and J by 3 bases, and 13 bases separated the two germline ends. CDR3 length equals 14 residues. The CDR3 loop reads CASSLGGMDYGYTF. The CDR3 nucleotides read TGTGCCAGCAGCCTGGGGGGTATGGACTATGGCTACACCTTC.

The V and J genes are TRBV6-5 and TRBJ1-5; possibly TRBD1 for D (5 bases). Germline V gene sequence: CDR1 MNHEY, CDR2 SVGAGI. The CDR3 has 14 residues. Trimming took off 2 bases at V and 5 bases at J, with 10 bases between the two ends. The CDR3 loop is CASSYGGGDQPQHF. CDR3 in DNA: TGTGCCAGCAGTTACGGGGGAGGGGATCAGCCCCAGCATTTT.

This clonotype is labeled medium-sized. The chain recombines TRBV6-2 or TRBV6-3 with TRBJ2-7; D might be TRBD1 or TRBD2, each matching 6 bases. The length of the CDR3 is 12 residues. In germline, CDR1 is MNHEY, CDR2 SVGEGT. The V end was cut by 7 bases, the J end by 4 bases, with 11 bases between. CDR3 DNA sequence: TGTGCCAGCATCGGGGGCGAATACGAGCAGTACTTC. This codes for CASIGGEYEQYF.

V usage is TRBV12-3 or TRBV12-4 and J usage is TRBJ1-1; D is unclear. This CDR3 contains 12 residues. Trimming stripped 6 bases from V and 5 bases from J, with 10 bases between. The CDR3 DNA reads TGTGCCAGCAGCTTTACCCGGACTGAAGCTTTCTTT. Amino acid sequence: CASSFTRTEAFF.